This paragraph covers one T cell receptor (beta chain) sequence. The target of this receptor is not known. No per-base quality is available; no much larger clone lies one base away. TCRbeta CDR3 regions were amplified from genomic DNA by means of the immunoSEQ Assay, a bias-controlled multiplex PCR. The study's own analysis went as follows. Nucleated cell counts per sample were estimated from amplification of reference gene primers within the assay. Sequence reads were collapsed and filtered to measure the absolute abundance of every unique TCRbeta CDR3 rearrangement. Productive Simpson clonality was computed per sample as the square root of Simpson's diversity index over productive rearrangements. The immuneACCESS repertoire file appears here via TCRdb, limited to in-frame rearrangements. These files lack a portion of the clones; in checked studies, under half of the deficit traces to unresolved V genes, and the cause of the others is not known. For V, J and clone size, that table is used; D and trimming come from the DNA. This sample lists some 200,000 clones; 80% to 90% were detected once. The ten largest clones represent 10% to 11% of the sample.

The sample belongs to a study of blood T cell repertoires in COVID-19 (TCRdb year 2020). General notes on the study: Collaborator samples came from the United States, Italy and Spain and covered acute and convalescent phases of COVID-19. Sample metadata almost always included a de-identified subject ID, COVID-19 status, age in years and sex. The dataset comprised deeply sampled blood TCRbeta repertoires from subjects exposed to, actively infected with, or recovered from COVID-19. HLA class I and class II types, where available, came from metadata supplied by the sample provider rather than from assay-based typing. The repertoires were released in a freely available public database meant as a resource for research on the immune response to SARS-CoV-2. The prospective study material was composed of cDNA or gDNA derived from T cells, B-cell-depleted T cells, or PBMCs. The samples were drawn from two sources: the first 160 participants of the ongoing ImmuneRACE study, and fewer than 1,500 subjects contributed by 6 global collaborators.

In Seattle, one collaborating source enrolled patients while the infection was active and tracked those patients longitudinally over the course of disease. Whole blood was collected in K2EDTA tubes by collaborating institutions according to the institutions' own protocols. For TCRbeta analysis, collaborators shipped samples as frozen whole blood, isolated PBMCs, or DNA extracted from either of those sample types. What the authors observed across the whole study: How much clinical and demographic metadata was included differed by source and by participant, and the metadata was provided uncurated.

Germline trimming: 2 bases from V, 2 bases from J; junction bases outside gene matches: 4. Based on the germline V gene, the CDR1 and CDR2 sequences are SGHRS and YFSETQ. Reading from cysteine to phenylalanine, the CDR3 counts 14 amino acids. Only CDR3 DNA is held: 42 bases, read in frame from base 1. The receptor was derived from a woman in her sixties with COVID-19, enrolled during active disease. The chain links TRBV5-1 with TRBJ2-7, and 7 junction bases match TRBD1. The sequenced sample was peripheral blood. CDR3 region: CASSFRQGAYEQYF. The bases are TGCGCCAGCAGCTTTAGACAGGGAGCCTACGAGCAGTACTTC.